This T cell receptor beta chain was obtained from a study of blood T cell repertoires in COVID-19. Some clones are missing from TCRdb's copy, which holds only in-frame ones; the method was immunoSEQ multiplex PCR. The repertoire holds 200,000 to 250,000 clones, around 86% seen once, with approximately 13% in the top ten. Sequencing was carried out using peripheral blood. The sequence derives from an elderly man with acute or convalescent COVID-19.

The CDR3 DNA reads as TGTGCCTGTGTGGCATATAGCACAGATACGCAGTATTTT. It yields the protein CACVAYSTDTQYF. The chain links TRBV6-5 to TRBJ2-3; D remains ambiguous. Germline lookup yields CDR1 MNHEY and CDR2 SVGAGI. The CDR3 loop spans 13 amino acids. V shed 11 bases and J shed 0 bases, with 12 bases lying between them.